This T cell receptor beta chain was identified in a study of shared clonotypes between healthy human individuals. Remarks on this clone: Its antigen is not identified.

Study-wide results and limits: In this cohort, only blood was sampled, and tissue repertoires likely differ.

The CDR3 covers 13 residues. From germline, CDR1 is SEHNR and CDR2 FQNEAQ (reference sequence). Trimming shortened V by 5 bases and J by 3 bases, and 11 bases separated the two germline ends. Several immunoSEQ plates held equal portions of the genomic DNA taken from each subset. Authors' analysis steps: Filtering of immunoSEQ junctional sequences could not match full-length read filtering. Repertoires were generated with immunoSEQ multiplex PCR, while TCRdb's copy carries only in-frame clones and drops some. V, J and clone size were drawn from that table, and D and trimming were deduced from the DNA. The table has about 1 million clones, around 74% seen once.

The source material was memory CD4+ T cells sorted from blood. As for subset: CD45RA-negative fraction. This TCR was sampled from a man aged 18-30 years in good health. The chain recombines TRBV7-9 with TRBJ2-7; D unresolved. The CDR3 DNA sequence: TGTGCCAGCAGCCCGACGACTTACTACGAGCAGTACTTC. Encoded protein: CASSPTTYYEQYF.